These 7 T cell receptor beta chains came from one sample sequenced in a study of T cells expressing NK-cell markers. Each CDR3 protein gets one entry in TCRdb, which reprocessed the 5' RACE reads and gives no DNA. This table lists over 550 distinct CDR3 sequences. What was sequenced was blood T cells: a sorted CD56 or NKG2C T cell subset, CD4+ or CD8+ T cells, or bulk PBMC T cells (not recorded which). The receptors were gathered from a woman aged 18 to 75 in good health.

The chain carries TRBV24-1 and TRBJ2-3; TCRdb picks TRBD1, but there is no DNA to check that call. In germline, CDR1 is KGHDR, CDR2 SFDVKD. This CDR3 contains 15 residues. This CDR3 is CATSDQDRDTDTQYF.

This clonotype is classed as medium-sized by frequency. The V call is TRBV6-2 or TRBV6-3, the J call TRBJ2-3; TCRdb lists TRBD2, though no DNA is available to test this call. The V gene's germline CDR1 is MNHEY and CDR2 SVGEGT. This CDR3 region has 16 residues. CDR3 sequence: CASSPTGTSGPDTQYF.

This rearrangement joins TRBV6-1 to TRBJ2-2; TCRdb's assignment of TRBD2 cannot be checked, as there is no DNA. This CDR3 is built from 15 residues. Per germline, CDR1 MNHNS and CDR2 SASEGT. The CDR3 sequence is CASSEIAGNTGELFF.

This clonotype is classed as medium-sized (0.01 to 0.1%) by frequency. The CDR3 sequence is CASTPGTEGDEQYF. V usage is TRBV25-1 and J usage is TRBJ2-7; TCRdb picks TRBD1, but there is no DNA to check that call. This CDR3 comprises 14 residues. The germline V gene encodes CDR1 MGHDK and CDR2 SYGVNS.

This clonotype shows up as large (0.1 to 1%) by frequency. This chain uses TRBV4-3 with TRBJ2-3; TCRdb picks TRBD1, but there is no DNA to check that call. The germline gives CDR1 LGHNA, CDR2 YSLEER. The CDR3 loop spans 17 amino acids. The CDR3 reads CASSQEYLDSGTDTQYF.

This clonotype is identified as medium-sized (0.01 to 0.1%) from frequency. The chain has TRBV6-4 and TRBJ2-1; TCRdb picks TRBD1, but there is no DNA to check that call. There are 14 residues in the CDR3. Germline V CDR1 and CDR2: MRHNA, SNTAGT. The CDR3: CASSDRGDYNEQFF.

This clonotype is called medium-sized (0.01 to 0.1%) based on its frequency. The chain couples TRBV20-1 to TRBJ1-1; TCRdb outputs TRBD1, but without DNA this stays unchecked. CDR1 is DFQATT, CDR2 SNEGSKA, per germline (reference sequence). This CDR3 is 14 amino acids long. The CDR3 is CSSRREDLNTEAFF.